Listed here are 19 T cell receptor beta chains from one sample, sequenced in a study of control samples from healthy donors and cancer patients. Sequencing used immunoSEQ multiplex PCR; TCRdb keeps in-frame clones, though not all of them. The sample shows around 50,000 clones, around 93% of them seen only once. Sequencing was performed on PBMCs. Source of these receptors: a man aged 30-40 years with colorectal cancer.

The genes are TRBV12-3 or TRBV12-4 and TRBJ2-7, with D uncertain. The CDR3 is made up of 12 amino acids. The V and J ends lost 6 bases and 4 bases respectively, with 10 bases between them. In DNA, the CDR3 is TGTGCCAGCAGCCCCACGATTTACGAGCAGTACTTC. It is translated as CASSPTIYEQYF.

This clone was detected only once. The chain is built from TRBV5-4 and TRBJ2-5; tentative D call: TRBD1 (7 bases). V was clipped by 1 base and J by 4 bases, with 8 bases between them. CDR1 and CDR2 (germline): SGHNT, YYREEE (reference sequence). The CDR3 spans 13 residues. The CDR3 coding sequence is TGTGCCAGCAGCTTGCAGGGGGGAGAGACCCAGTACTTC. Translated, it gives CASSLQGGETQYF.

The table lists this clone with a count of one. The rearrangement joins TRBV29-1 to TRBJ2-7; D might be TRBD1 (5 bases). Germline CDR1 SQVTM, CDR2 ANQGSEA. This CDR3 is 14 amino acids long. V lost 4 bases and J 7 bases, leaving 20 bases between the germline ends. The CDR3: CSVVWRQPREEQYV. CDR3 coding DNA: TGCAGCGTTGTTTGGCGACAGCCCAGAGAAGAGCAGTACGTC.

The chain has TRBV14 and TRBJ2-1; D is unresolved. The CDR3 runs to 15 residues. V lost 5 bases and J 5 bases, leaving 16 bases between the germline ends. Looked up from germline, CDR1 is SGHDN and CDR2 is FVKESK. In DNA, the CDR3 is TGTGCCAGCAGCGTTACTGGTGGCCCGAACAATGAGCAGTTCTTC. Translated, it gives CASSVTGGPNNEQFF.

The chain uses TRBV5-1 and TRBJ1-2; D call uncertain. Germline CDR1 SGHRS, CDR2 YFSETQ. The CDR3 extends over 14 amino acids. With 5 bases removed from V and 3 bases from J, the gap between germline ends came to 14 bases. The CDR3 reads CASRERTVDYGYTF. CDR3 nucleotide sequence: TGCGCCAGCAGAGAACGGACGGTGGACTATGGCTACACCTTC. The full variable domain, its missing parts supplied by reference TRBV5-1 and TRBJ1-2, is KAGVTQTPRYLIKTRGQQVTLSCSPISGHRSVSWYQQTPGQGLQFLFEYFSETQRNKGNFPGRFSGRQFSNSRSEMNVSTLELGDSALYLCASRERTVDYGYTFGSGTRLTVV.

The CDR3 protein is CASSGQGRGDNQPQHF. As DNA, the CDR3 is TGTGCCAGCAGTGGACAGGGGAGGGGTGACAATCAGCCCCAGCATTTT. The chain is built from TRBV2 and TRBJ1-5, with 8 bases lining up with TRBD1. Germline CDR1 reads SNHLY; CDR2 reads FYNNEI. This CDR3 comprises 16 residues. V trimming: 4 bases; J trimming: 3 bases; junction bases outside the gene matches: 8. Full variable domain (outside the CDR3, taken from reference TRBV2 and TRBJ1-5): EPEVTQTPSHQVTQMGQEVILRCVPISNHLYFYWYRQILGQKVEFLVSFYNNEISEKSEIFDDQFSVERPDGSNFTLKIRSTKLEDSAMYFCASSGQGRGDNQPQHFGDGTRLSIL.

Concerning this clone itself: Other DNA sequences within the sample encode an identical CDR3. V is TRBV11-2 and J is TRBJ2-7; D is unclear. V was trimmed by 0 bases and J by 4 bases, leaving 7 bases between them. Germline values: CDR1 SGHAT, CDR2 FQNNGV. This CDR3 is built from 13 residues. CDR3 DNA: TGTGCCAGCAGCTTAGAAAACTCATACGAGCAGTACTTC. Protein sequence: CASSLENSYEQYF.

There are a few counts of this clone. J is TRBJ2-5 and V is TRBV5-6; 8 positions agree with TRBD1. With V trimmed by 0 bases and J by 5 bases, 3 bases remained unmatched. CDR3 length equals 14 residues. The germline CDR1 and CDR2 sequences are SGHDT and YYEEEE. In DNA form, the CDR3 reads TGTGCCAGCAGCTTGGGACAGGGGAGGGAGACCCAGTACTTC. Translation gives CASSLGQGRETQYF.

The rearrangement links TRBV6-5 to TRBJ2-1; 8 positions match TRBD2. V trimming: 4 bases; J trimming: 9 bases; junction bases outside the gene matches: 8. CDR3 size: 14 residues. Per germline, CDR1 MNHEY and CDR2 SVGAGI. The CDR3 bases are TGTGCCAGCAGTTGGGACACCGGGGGGGGTGAGCAGTTCTTC. This encodes CASSWDTGGGEQFF.

J is TRBJ1-4 and V is TRBV18, with no clear D. V was clipped by 1 base and J by 2 bases, with 14 bases between them. The CDR3 has 17 residues. Germline V gene lookup returns CDR1 KGHSH and CDR2 LQKENI. CDR3 nucleotide sequence: TGTGCCAGCTCACCACGGTCGGCAGACTACACTAATGAAAAACTGTTTTTT. Translation: CASSPRSADYTNEKLFF.

The chain recombines TRBV4-3 with TRBJ1-2; 9 positions match TRBD1. This CDR3 region has 14 residues. The V segment lost 2 bases and the J segment 6 bases; nucleotides outside the gene matches: 4. Per germline, CDR1 LGHNA and CDR2 YSLEER. CDR3 in DNA: TGCGCCAGCAGCCAATATGGACAGGGGAATGGCTACACCTTC. It yields the protein CASSQYGQGNGYTF.

The genes are TRBV6-2 or TRBV6-3 and TRBJ1-1, with a possible D match to TRBD1 (5 bases). V lost 0 bases, J lost 1 base, and 6 bases lay in between. Germline values: CDR1 MNHEY, CDR2 SVGEGT. The CDR3 spans 14 residues. The CDR3 coding sequence is TGTGCCAGCAGTTACTCGAGGGGGAACACTGAAGCTTTCTTT. Amino acid sequence: CASSYSRGNTEAFF.

The V gene is TRBV11-2, the J gene TRBJ1-1, with D possibly TRBD1 on 5 matching bases. V shed 1 base and J shed 5 bases, with 11 bases lying between them. Germline CDR1 SGHAT, CDR2 FQNNGV. CDR3 length: 14 residues. For the CDR3, the DNA is TGTGCCAGCAGCTTAGTGAACGGGGGGACTGAAGCTTTCTTT. Encoded protein: CASSLVNGGTEAFF.

The J gene is TRBJ1-2, the V gene TRBV7-9; D uncertain. The germline CDR1 and CDR2 sequences are SEHNR and FQNEAQ (reference sequence). Trimming took 2 bases from V and 3 from J, leaving 13 bases between them. The CDR3 consists of 15 residues. The CDR3 protein is CASSLQDNYHYGYTF. CDR3 in DNA: TGTGCCAGCAGCTTACAAGACAACTATCACTATGGCTACACCTTC.

CDR3 bases: TGCGCCAGCAGCTTGGAGCCGCGAAATAGCAATCAGCCCCAGCATTTT. Protein: CASSLEPRNSNQPQHF. The gene calls are TRBV5-1 and TRBJ1-5; D remains ambiguous. Germline CDR1 and CDR2: SGHRS and YFSETQ. The CDR3 has 16 amino acids. Deletions cut 0 bases from V and 0 bases from J, with 10 bases between. The full variable domain, in which reference TRBV5-1 and TRBJ1-5 provide the parts outside the CDR3, is KAGVTQTPRYLIKTRGQQVTLSCSPISGHRSVSWYQQTPGQGLQFLFEYFSETQRNKGNFPGRFSGRQFSNSRSEMNVSTLELGDSALYLCASSLEPRNSNQPQHFGDGTRLSIL.

This clone appeared once. This chain connects TRBV5-6 to TRBJ2-3; a weak D match, TRBD2 (5 bases). Germline CDR1 is SGHDT and CDR2 is YYEEEE. V was cut by 0 bases and J by 4 bases, with 9 bases left in between. The CDR3 has 14 amino acids. The CDR3 spells CASSLVASSDTQYF. The DNA of the CDR3 is TGTGCCAGCAGCTTGGTGGCTAGCTCAGATACGCAGTATTTT.

The CDR3 sequence: CASIRSTVNTEAFF. The CDR3 DNA is TGTGCCAGCATCCGTTCGACAGTGAACACTGAAGCTTTCTTT. This chain links TRBV21-1 with TRBJ1-1; the table gives TRBD1 as D, unverified against the DNA. TRBV21-1 is shown as a pseudogene. The CDR3 spans 14 residues.

The chain carries TRBV5-6 and TRBJ2-7; 9 bases align to TRBD2. The CDR3 covers 14 residues. The J segment lost 2 bases and the V segment lost 3 bases, leaving 3 bases of the junction unmatched. The germline V gene encodes CDR1 SGHDT and CDR2 YYEEEE. This chain's CDR3 is CASSSLAGAYEQYF. As DNA, the CDR3 is TGTGCCAGCAGCTCTTTAGCGGGGGCCTACGAGCAGTACTTC.

The V and J genes are TRBV6-5 and TRBJ1-6; no definite D call. This CDR3 is 13 amino acids long. Trimming pared 6 bases from V and 7 bases from J, leaving 10 bases between. Germline V lookup: CDR1 MNHEY, CDR2 SVGAGI. The CDR3 DNA reads TGTGCCAGCAGCGATACAACAAATTCACCCCTCCACTTT. This codes for CASSDTTNSPLHF.